The rows below give T cell receptor beta chains drawn from one sample of a study of cytomegalovirus exposure and HLA in healthy donors. Assay used: immunoSEQ multiplex PCR; TCRdb lists only in-frame clones, some missing. This table has roughly 150,000 clones, roughly 80% appearing once. The specimen was PBMCs. These receptors were obtained from a woman in her forties in good health and CMV-seronegative. CDR3s include the opening cysteine and the closing phenylalanine or tryptophan. D genes are given only for firm matches. Size tells how often a clone was seen (once, few, many) or the class of an expanded clone, and some rows leave it out.

D gene: TRBD1
clone size: -
V gene: TRBV28
J gene: TRBJ1-5
CDR3 protein: CASTQGGSNQPQHF
CDR3 DNA: TGTGCCAGCACCCAGGGGGGAAGCAATCAGCCCCAGCATTTT

D gene: -
clone size: -
V gene: TRBV2
J gene: TRBJ1-2
CDR3 protein: CASRPQGSYGYTF
CDR3 DNA: TGTGCCAGCAGGCCACAGGGCTCCTATGGCTACACCTTC

D gene: -
clone size: -
V gene: TRBV5-1
J gene: TRBJ2-5
CDR3 protein: CASSLGGLSTSLQETQYF
CDR3 DNA: TGCGCCAGCAGCTTGGGCGGACTATCAACTTCCCTTCAAGAGACCCAGTACTTC

D gene: TRBD1
clone size: -
V gene: TRBV5-1
J gene: TRBJ2-2
CDR3 protein: CASSLAGGRGGELFF
CDR3 DNA: TGCGCCAGCAGCTTGGCAGGGGGCCGCGGCGGGGAGCTGTTTTTT

D gene: -
clone size: -
V gene: TRBV25-1
J gene: TRBJ1-1
CDR3 protein: CASSQPGGTEAFF
CDR3 DNA: TGTGCCAGCAGTCAACCCGGAGGCACTGAAGCTTTCTTT

D gene: -
clone size: -
V gene: TRBV5-4
J gene: TRBJ1-2
CDR3 protein: CASSIDSYGYTF
CDR3 DNA: TGTGCCAGCAGCATCGACAGCTATGGCTACACCTTC

D gene: -
clone size: -
V gene: TRBV18
J gene: TRBJ2-1
CDR3 protein: CASSPGGEQFF
CDR3 DNA: TGTGCCAGCTCACCTGGAGGAGAGCAGTTCTTC

D gene: -
clone size: once
V gene: TRBV19
J gene: TRBJ2-7
CDR3 protein: CASSTNPPVEQYF
CDR3 DNA: TGTGCCAGTAGTACCAACCCCCCGGTCGAGCAGTACTTC

D gene: TRBD1
clone size: -
V gene: TRBV13
J gene: TRBJ2-2
CDR3 protein: CASSYRDRNTGELFF
CDR3 DNA: TGTGCCAGCAGCTACAGGGACAGGAACACCGGGGAGCTGTTTTTT

D gene: TRBD1
clone size: -
V gene: TRBV2
J gene: TRBJ1-2
CDR3 protein: CASAAGQSYGYTF
CDR3 DNA: TGTGCCAGTGCGGCGGGACAGTCCTATGGCTACACCTTC

D gene: TRBD1
clone size: once
V gene: TRBV14
J gene: TRBJ2-1
CDR3 protein: CASSLWTGGIYNEQFF
CDR3 DNA: TGTGCCAGCAGCCTCTGGACAGGGGGGATCTACAATGAGCAGTTCTTC

D gene: TRBD1
clone size: once
V gene: TRBV5-1
J gene: TRBJ2-7
CDR3 protein: CASSIETGFLSYEQYF
CDR3 DNA: TGCGCCAGCAGCATCGAGACAGGGTTTTTGTCCTACGAGCAGTACTTC

D gene: TRBD2
clone size: -
V gene: TRBV27
J gene: TRBJ2-3
CDR3 protein: CASSLSPTSGGADTQYF
CDR3 DNA: TGTGCCAGCAGTTTATCCCCGACTAGCGGTGGGGCAGATACGCAGTATTTT

D gene: TRBD1
clone size: once
V gene: TRBV11-2
J gene: TRBJ1-5
CDR3 protein: CASSIQGLSNQPQHF
CDR3 DNA: TGTGCCAGCAGTATACAGGGGTTAAGCAATCAGCCCCAGCATTTT

D gene: -
clone size: -
V gene: TRBV18
J gene: TRBJ1-1
CDR3 protein: CASSPREGEAFF
CDR3 DNA: TGTGCCAGCTCACCACGGGAGGGGGAAGCTTTCTTT

D gene: TRBD2
clone size: -
V gene: TRBV6-1
J gene: TRBJ2-3
CDR3 protein: CASSGSGRSTPDTQYF
CDR3 DNA: TGTGCCAGCAGTGGGAGCGGGAGGAGCACCCCAGATACGCAGTATTTT

D gene: -
clone size: -
V gene: TRBV28
J gene: TRBJ1-2
CDR3 protein: CASMSGANYGYTF
CDR3 DNA: TGTGCCAGCATGTCCGGAGCTAACTATGGCTACACCTTC